The next 28 T cell receptor beta chains were all read from a single sample in a study of blood T cell repertoires in COVID-19. The method was immunoSEQ multiplex PCR; TCRdb's version includes in-frame clones alone and lacks a portion of them. There are about 290,000 clones in the sample; more than 85% occur only once, and about 4.2% lies in the top ten. Sequencing input: peripheral blood. These TCRs come from a man in his forties with acute or convalescent COVID-19.

This clone was seen just once. The rearrangement links TRBV6-1 to TRBJ1-5; possible D gene TRBD1, 6 bases. The CDR3 runs 15 residues. Germline CDR1 is MNHNS and CDR2 is SASEGT. V was shortened by 1 base and J by 3 bases, with 10 bases between the two germline ends. The CDR3 protein is CASSEGTVPNQPQHF. The CDR3 DNA reads TGTGCCAGCAGTGAAGGGACAGTACCCAATCAGCCCCAGCATTTT.

The chain carries TRBV7-2 and TRBJ1-4; TRBD1 matches at 8 bases. Germline V gives CDR1 SGHTA, CDR2 FQGNSA. The ends lost 5 bases at V and 8 bases at J; junction bases unmatched: 4. This CDR3 comprises 13 residues. The CDR3 DNA reads TGTGCCAGCAGCACAGGGGGGGAAGAAAAACTGTTTTTT. Translation: CASSTGGEEKLFF.

The chain links TRBV5-5 to TRBJ2-7; 16 nucleotides line up with TRBD2. There are 17 residues in the CDR3. The junction had 4 bases not matched to a gene; V was cut back by 1 base and J by 3 bases. Germline CDR1 reads SGHKS; CDR2 reads YYEKEE (reference sequence). CDR3 nucleotide sequence: TGTGCCAGCAGCTTGTGGGGACTAGCGGGGGGGCACTACGAGCAGTACTTC. Residues: CASSLWGLAGGHYEQYF.

This chain uses TRBV21-1 with TRBJ2-7; the table calls TRBD2, which could not be checked here. TRBV21-1 is a pseudogene locus. The CDR3 is 13 amino acids. The CDR3 DNA follows: TGTGCCAGCCCTAGCGGGGGAGCCTACGAGCAGTACTTC. It specifies CASPSGGAYEQYF.

This sequence joins TRBV18 and TRBJ1-2; D remains ambiguous. Germline CDR1 and CDR2: KGHSH and LQKENI. The CDR3 is 12 residues long. The V and J ends lost 1 base and 7 bases respectively, with 7 bases between them. The CDR3 nucleotides read TGTGCCAGCTCACCACAGGGAGGTGGCTACACCTTC. This codes for CASSPQGGGYTF. The complete variable domain, with remaining parts taken from reference TRBV18 and TRBJ1-2, reads NAGVMQNPRHLVRRRGQEARLRCSPMKGHSHVYWYRQLPEEGLKFMVYLQKENIIDESGMPKERFSAEFPKEGPSILRIQQVVRGDSAAYFCASSPQGGGYTFGSGTRLTVV.

DNA of the CDR3: TGTGCCAGCCTCCTATCTCGCTACAATGAGCAGTTCTTC. Residues: CASLLSRYNEQFF. The chain joins TRBV7-2 to TRBJ2-1; D ambiguous. Germline-derived CDR1 and CDR2 are SGHTA and FQGNSA. V was pared by 8 bases and J by 3 bases, with 11 bases between. This CDR3 region has 13 residues.

This clone appeared once. The chain has TRBV27 and TRBJ1-1, with a possible D match to TRBD1 (5 bases). The V and J ends lost 10 bases and 0 bases respectively, with 12 bases between them. From germline, CDR1 is MNHEY and CDR2 SMNVEV (reference sequence). The CDR3 loop spans 13 amino acids. The CDR3 loop is CATSQTVNTEAFF. For the CDR3, the DNA is TGTGCCACCAGCCAGACAGTGAACACTGAAGCTTTCTTT.

The rearrangement joins TRBV6-1 to TRBJ1-2; D might be TRBD1 (5 bases). The CDR3 sequence is 15 residues long. The ends were cut back, 2 bases at V and 1 base at J, with 11 bases in the middle. Germline-derived CDR1 and CDR2 are MNHNS and SASEGT. In DNA form, the CDR3 reads TGTGCCAGCAGTGAACCGGACACCGATAACTATGGCTACACCTTC. Protein product: CASSEPDTDNYGYTF.

The chain links TRBV5-1 to TRBJ1-4, with 11 bases identical to TRBD1. This CDR3 spans 14 amino acids. Per germline, CDR1 SGHRS and CDR2 YFSETQ. J was trimmed by 8 bases and V by 5 bases; bases with no gene match: 5. The CDR3: CASRPGTGGEKLFF. The CDR3 nucleotides are TGCGCCAGCAGGCCCGGGACAGGGGGAGAAAAACTGTTTTTT.

The rearrangement uses TRBV18 and TRBJ1-2; 9 nucleotides match TRBD1. The CDR3 contains 16 residues. Germline-derived CDR1 and CDR2 are KGHSH and LQKENI. V trimming: 1 base; J trimming: 0 bases; junction bases outside the gene matches: 3. CDR3 sequence reads: CASSPQGQGPNYGYTF. Here the CDR3 DNA reads TGTGCCAGCTCACCACAGGGACAGGGCCCTAACTATGGCTACACCTTC.

The genes are TRBV24-1 and TRBJ1-4; TRBD1 matches 10 bases. Losses at the gene ends were 7 bases for V and 6 bases for J; bases not matched to a gene: 4. Germline V gene data show CDR1 as KGHDR and CDR2 as SFDVKD. The CDR3 has 14 amino acids. The CDR3 nucleotides read TGTGCCACCAGGGGACAGGGGAGTGATGAAAAACTGTTTTTT. Protein sequence: CATRGQGSDEKLFF.

This clone was picked up one time. The genes are TRBV2 and TRBJ2-1, with D possibly TRBD1 on 6 matching bases. Germline V CDR1 and CDR2: SNHLY, FYNNEI. The CDR3 has 14 residues. Trimming stripped 7 bases from V and 8 bases from J, with 18 bases between. CDR3 loop: CASNPPRDTHEQFF. In nucleotides, the CDR3 is TGTGCCAGCAACCCCCCGAGGGACACCCATGAGCAGTTCTTC.

CDR3 nucleotides: TGTGCCAGCAGTTTCAGATTTGGAGACTACGGCAACATTCAGTACTTC. Protein product: CASSFRFGDYGNIQYF. This chain links TRBV27 with TRBJ2-4; D may be TRBD2 (5 bases). The germline gives CDR1 MNHEY, CDR2 SMNVEV (reference sequence). CDR3 length: 16 amino acids. Deletions cut 3 bases from V and 7 bases from J, with 19 bases between.

The rearrangement links TRBV19 to TRBJ2-7; D may be TRBD2 (5 bases). CDR3 size: 14 residues. Germline loops: CDR1 LNHDA, CDR2 SQIVND (reference sequence). V was clipped by 6 bases and J by 3 bases, with 15 bases between them. CDR3 nucleotide sequence: TGTGCCAGTAGCCCCTCCGGGGTGGGCTACGAGCAGTACTTC. It encodes CASSPSGVGYEQYF.

The V call is TRBV7-8, the J call TRBJ2-1; D is unresolved. The CDR3 runs 15 residues. The V and J ends lost 3 bases and 5 bases respectively, with 14 bases between them. CDR1 and CDR2 (germline): SGHVS, FQNEAQ. In DNA, the CDR3 is TGTGCCAGCAGCTTTGGTCAGGTCAGACACAATGAGCAGTTCTTC. It encodes CASSFGQVRHNEQFF.

The gene calls are TRBV6-5 and TRBJ1-3; tentatively, D is TRBD1 (5 bases). The CDR3 contains 15 residues. Germline V lookup: CDR1 MNHEY, CDR2 SVGAGI. V shed 4 bases and J shed 1 base, with 11 bases lying between them. CDR3: CASSSPPGSGNTIYF. The CDR3 bases are TGTGCCAGCAGTTCCCCTCCAGGGTCTGGAAACACCATATATTTT.

V gene TRBV7-9 combines with J gene TRBJ2-3; possibly TRBD1 for D (6 bases). The CDR3 sequence is 16 residues long. Germline V gene sequence: CDR1 SEHNR, CDR2 FQNEAQ (reference sequence). V gave up 5 bases and J gave up 0 bases, with 15 bases separating them. The CDR3 nucleotides are TGTGCCAGCAGCAAACAGGGATTGCGCAGCACAGATACGCAGTATTTT. Amino acids: CASSKQGLRSTDTQYF.

The rearrangement joins TRBV21-1 to TRBJ1-5; TRBD1, as called in the table, went unchecked against the DNA. TRBV21-1 is tagged as a pseudogene. This CDR3 is built from 14 residues. The CDR3 here is CASSTGYRSQPQHF. DNA of the CDR3: TGTGCCAGCAGCACAGGTTACCGCAGTCAGCCCCAGCATTTT.

The rearrangement joins TRBV10-3 to TRBJ1-2; D may be TRBD1 (6 bases). V was shortened by 9 bases and J by 3 bases, with 14 bases between the two germline ends. Germline V gene lookup returns CDR1 ENHRY and CDR2 SYGVKD. The CDR3 runs 13 residues. This chain's CDR3 is CAMKTGEHYGYTF. The CDR3 region has the DNA TGTGCCATGAAGACAGGAGAACACTATGGCTACACCTTC.

This chain connects TRBV3-1 (or the pseudogene TRBV3-2) to TRBJ1-1; D is unclear. The V and J ends lost 8 bases and 5 bases respectively, with 15 bases between them. The CDR3 extends over 13 amino acids. CDR1 and CDR2 (germline): LGHDT, YNNKEL (reference sequence). CDR3 sequence reads: CASRSRGATEAFF. As DNA, the CDR3 is TGTGCCAGCCGCTCTCGGGGAGCGACTGAAGCTTTCTTT.

This chain joins TRBV6-6 and TRBJ1-2; 9 nucleotides agree with TRBD1. V trimming: 7 bases; J trimming: 8 bases; junction bases outside the gene matches: 8. CDR3 length: 13 residues. CDR1 is MNHNY, CDR2 SVGAGI, per germline (reference sequence). CDR3 in amino acids: CASKRTGEEGYTF. The CDR3 region has the DNA TGTGCCAGCAAGAGGACAGGGGAAGAGGGCTACACCTTC.

This sequence joins TRBV18 and TRBJ2-7; 7 positions match TRBD1. Unmatched junction bases numbered 2, after V lost 3 bases and J lost 6 bases. The CDR3 covers 12 residues. CDR1 KGHSH and CDR2 LQKENI come from the germline V gene. The CDR3 spells CASSPTGVEQYF. The CDR3, as DNA: TGTGCCAGCTCACCCACAGGGGTCGAGCAGTACTTC.

This rearrangement joins TRBV27 to TRBJ1-5; 10 nucleotides agree with TRBD1. Germline V gene data show CDR1 as MNHEY and CDR2 as SMNVEV (reference sequence). J gave up 4 bases and V 5 bases, and 5 bases lay outside the gene matches. The length of the CDR3 is 15 residues. In DNA form, the CDR3 reads TGTGCCAGCAGTCCCCGGGACAGGGGTAATCAGCCCCAGCATTTT. Amino acid sequence: CASSPRDRGNQPQHF.

The table lists this clone with a count of one. The rearrangement links TRBV19 to TRBJ1-2; a weak D match, TRBD1 (6 bases). The CDR3 sequence is 16 residues long. V was pared by 5 bases and J by 4 bases, with 20 bases between. Germline CDR1 is LNHDA and CDR2 is SQIVND (reference sequence). The CDR3 loop reads CASSLYNRDNLYGYTF. The DNA of the CDR3 is TGTGCCAGTAGTCTTTATAACCGGGACAACCTCTATGGCTACACCTTC.

The genes are TRBV2 and TRBJ1-2, with 8 bases identical to TRBD1. Germline V gene lookup returns CDR1 SNHLY and CDR2 FYNNEI. V lost 6 bases and J lost 8; bases outside the gene matches: 8. CDR3 length: 13 residues. Here the CDR3 DNA reads TGTGCCAGCAGCCCCGACAGGGGACAGGGCTACACCTTC. Amino acids: CASSPDRGQGYTF.

This clone has more than one count but fewer than ten. This chain links TRBV6-6 with TRBJ1-1; D is possibly TRBD1 (5 bases). Trimming removed 5 bases at V and 5 bases at J, with 15 bases between. CDR3 size: 14 residues. The germline V gene has CDR1 MNHNY and CDR2 SVGAGI (reference sequence). The CDR3 protein is CASSLAGSGTEAFF. CDR3 nucleotides: TGTGCCAGCAGTCTTGCAGGGAGCGGGACTGAAGCTTTCTTT.

The rearrangement joins TRBV7-9 to TRBJ1-3; D remains unclear. There are 15 residues in the CDR3. Per the germline V gene, CDR1 is SEHNR and CDR2 is FQNEAQ (reference sequence). The V end was cut by 5 bases, the J end by 0 bases, with 11 bases between. CDR3 in DNA: TGTGCCAGCAGCCCGGGAGCTAACTCTGGAAACACCATATATTTT. This encodes CASSPGANSGNTIYF.

The chain has TRBV20-1 and TRBJ1-1; D ambiguous. The CDR3 length is 10 residues. The V gene's germline CDR1 is DFQATT and CDR2 SNEGSKA (reference sequence). V gave up 3 bases and J gave up 7 bases, with 6 bases separating them. The CDR3 here is CSARALEAFF. Written as DNA, the CDR3 is TGCAGTGCTAGGGCCCTTGAAGCTTTCTTT.